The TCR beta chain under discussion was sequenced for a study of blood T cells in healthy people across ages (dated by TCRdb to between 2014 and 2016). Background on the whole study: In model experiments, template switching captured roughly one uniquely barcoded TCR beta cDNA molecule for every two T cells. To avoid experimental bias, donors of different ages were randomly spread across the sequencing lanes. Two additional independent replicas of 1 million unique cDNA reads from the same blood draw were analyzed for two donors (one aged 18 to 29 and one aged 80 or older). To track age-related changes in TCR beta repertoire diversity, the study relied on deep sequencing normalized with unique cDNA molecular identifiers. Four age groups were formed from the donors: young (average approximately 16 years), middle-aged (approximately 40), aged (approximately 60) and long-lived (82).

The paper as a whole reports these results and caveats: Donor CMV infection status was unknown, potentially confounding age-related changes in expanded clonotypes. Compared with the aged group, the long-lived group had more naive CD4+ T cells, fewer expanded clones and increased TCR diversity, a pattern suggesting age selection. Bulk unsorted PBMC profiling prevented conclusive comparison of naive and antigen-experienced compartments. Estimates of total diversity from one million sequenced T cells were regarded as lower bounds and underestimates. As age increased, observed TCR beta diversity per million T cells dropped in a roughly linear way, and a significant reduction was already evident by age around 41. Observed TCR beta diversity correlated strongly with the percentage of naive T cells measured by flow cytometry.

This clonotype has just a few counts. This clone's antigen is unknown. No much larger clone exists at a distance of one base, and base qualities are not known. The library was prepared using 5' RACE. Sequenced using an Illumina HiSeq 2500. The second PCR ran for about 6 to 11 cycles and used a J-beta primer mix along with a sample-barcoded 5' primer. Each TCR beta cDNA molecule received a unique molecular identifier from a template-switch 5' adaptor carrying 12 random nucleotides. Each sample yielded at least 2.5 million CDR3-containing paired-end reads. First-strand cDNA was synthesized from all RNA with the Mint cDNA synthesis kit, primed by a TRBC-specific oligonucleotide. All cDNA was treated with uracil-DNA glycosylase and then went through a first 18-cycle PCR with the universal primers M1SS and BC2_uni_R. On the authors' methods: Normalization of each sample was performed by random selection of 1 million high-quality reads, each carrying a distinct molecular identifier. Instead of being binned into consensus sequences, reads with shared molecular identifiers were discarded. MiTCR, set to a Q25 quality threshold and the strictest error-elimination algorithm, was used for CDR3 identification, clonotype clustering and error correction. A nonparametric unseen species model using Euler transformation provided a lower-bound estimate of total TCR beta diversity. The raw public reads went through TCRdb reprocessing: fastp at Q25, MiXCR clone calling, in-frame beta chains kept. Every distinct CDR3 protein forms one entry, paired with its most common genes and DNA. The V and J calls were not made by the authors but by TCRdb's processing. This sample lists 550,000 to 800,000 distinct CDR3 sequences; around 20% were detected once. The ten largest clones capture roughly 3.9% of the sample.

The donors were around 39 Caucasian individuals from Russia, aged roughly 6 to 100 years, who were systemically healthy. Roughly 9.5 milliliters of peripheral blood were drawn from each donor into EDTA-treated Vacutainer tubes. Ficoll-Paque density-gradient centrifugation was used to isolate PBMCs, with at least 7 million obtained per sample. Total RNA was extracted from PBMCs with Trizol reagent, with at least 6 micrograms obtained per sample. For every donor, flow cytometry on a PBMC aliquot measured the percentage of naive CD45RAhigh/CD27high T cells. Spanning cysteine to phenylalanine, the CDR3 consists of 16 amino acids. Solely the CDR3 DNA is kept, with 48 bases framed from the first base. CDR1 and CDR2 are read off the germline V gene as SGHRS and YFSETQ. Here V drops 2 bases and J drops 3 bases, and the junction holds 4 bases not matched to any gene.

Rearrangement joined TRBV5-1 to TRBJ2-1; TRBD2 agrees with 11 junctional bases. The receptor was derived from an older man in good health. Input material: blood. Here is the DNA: TGCGCCAGCAGCTTACTGACTAGCGGGAACTACAATGAGCAGTTCTTC. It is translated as CASSLLTSGNYNEQFF. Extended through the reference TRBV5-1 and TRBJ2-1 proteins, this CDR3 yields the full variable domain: KAGVTQTPRYLIKTRGQQVTLSCSPISGHRSVSWYQQTPGQGLQFLFEYFSETQRNKGNFPGRFSGRQFSNSRSEMNVSTLELGDSALYLCASSLLTSGNYNEQFFGPGTRLTVL.